At least ten counts were recorded for the clone carrying this T cell receptor (beta chain). As yet, its antigen is unknown. The sample is drawn from a study of regulatory T cells in long-lasting Graves disease. Time point given: newly diagnosed GD, antithyroid drugs for less than 3 months. Extracted PBMC RNA gave rise to the TCR library. Germline CDR1 MNHEY, CDR2 SVGAGI. J was trimmed by 4 bases and V by 2 bases; bases with no gene match: 10. This CDR3 is built from 17 residues. Study-level points and caveats: Those with persistent disease had in common more public clonotypes (roughly 3,000) than new patients (roughly 970).

CDR3 regions were amplified by Arm-PCR using iRepertoire HTBI primers to build TCR beta libraries. TCRdb re-called the multiplex PCR reads with MiXCR, one entry per CDR3 protein. The sample records more than 300,000 distinct CDR3 sequences, 15% to 18% being singletons. The receptor comes from a female donor with Graves disease. The specimen comprised peripheral blood mononuclear cells (PBMCs), sampled at new diagnosis, from a patient treated with antithyroid drugs. This chain joins TRBV6-5 and TRBJ1-5, with 8 bases identical to TRBD1. CDR3 amino acids: CASSYAPQGASNQPQHF. For the CDR3, the DNA is TGTGCCAGCAGTTACGCGCCCCAGGGGGCTAGTAATCAGCCCCAGCATTTT.